The 28 T cell receptor beta chains listed next were all sequenced from one sample in a study of blood T cell repertoires in COVID-19. TCRdb keeps only in-frame clones here, not all; method: immunoSEQ multiplex PCR. This sample has some 300,000 clones, with around 90% found just once. The sample consisted of PBMCs or T cells enriched from blood (not recorded which). These TCRs come from a woman aged 25 to 39 who had recovered from COVID-19.

This rearrangement joins TRBV29-1 to TRBJ1-2; weak D call: TRBD1 (6 bases). The CDR3 is made up of 13 amino acids. V lost 7 bases, J lost 11 bases, and 23 bases lay in between. CDR1 and CDR2 from the germline V gene are SQVTM and ANQGSEA. The CDR3 here is CSARPPGGQRYTF. The CDR3 region has the DNA TGCAGCGCTAGACCCCCGGGAGGACAGCGATACACCTTC.

The chain links TRBV9 to TRBJ1-1, with unresolved D. With 4 bases removed from V and 1 base from J, the gap between germline ends came to 11 bases. The CDR3 is 14 amino acids. From germline, CDR1 is SGDLS and CDR2 YYNGEE. For the CDR3, the DNA is TGTGCCAGCAGCCCGCGTTCATCGAACACTGAAGCTTTCTTT. Translated: CASSPRSSNTEAFF.

The chain combines TRBV9 with TRBJ1-6; a weak D match, TRBD1 (6 bases). Trimming removed 1 base from V and 4 bases from J, with 6 bases in between. The V gene's germline CDR1 is SGDLS and CDR2 YYNGEE. The CDR3 extends over 14 amino acids. This chain's CDR3 is CASSVTGYNSPLHF. The CDR3 coding sequence is TGTGCCAGCAGCGTAACAGGGTATAATTCACCCCTCCACTTT. Drawing the rest from reference TRBV9 and TRBJ1-6, the complete variable domain is DSGVTQTPKHLITATGQRVTLRCSPRSGDLSVYWYQQSLDQGLQFLIQYYNGEERAKGNILERFSAQQFPDLHSELNLSSLELGDSALYFCASSVTGYNSPLHFGNGTRLTVT.

The gene calls are TRBV7-9 and TRBJ2-2; 9 bases fit TRBD1. V gave up 6 bases and J gave up 2 bases; unmatched junction bases: 7. Germline V gene lookup returns CDR1 SEHNR and CDR2 FQNEAQ (reference sequence). The CDR3 contains 16 residues. The CDR3 DNA reads as TGTGCCAGCAGATACGAACAGGGGGCCAACACCGGGGAGCTGTTTTTT. Its translation is CASRYEQGANTGELFF.

A note on this clone: Sequence at one end of the junction differs from germline and may be a read error. The chain carries TRBV28 and TRBJ1-1; D gene uncertain. Per the germline V gene, CDR1 is MDHEN and CDR2 is SYDVKM. The CDR3 has 18 residues. The chain's CDR3 is CATSPIMDIWRMNTEAFF. Written as DNA, the CDR3 is TGTGCCACCAGTCCGATTATGGATATTTGGAGGATGAACACTGAAGCTTTCTTT.

The V gene is TRBV10-3, the J gene TRBJ2-3; the match to TRBD2 covers 7 bases. Germline assignment: CDR1 ENHRY and CDR2 SYGVKD. The length of the CDR3 is 15 residues. The V and J ends lost 8 bases and 2 bases, in that order; junction bases with no gene match: 10. CDR3 amino acids: CAIGSGRDYTDTQYF. The CDR3, as DNA: TGTGCCATCGGATCGGGACGGGACTACACAGATACGCAGTATTTT.

The CDR3 coding sequence is TGTGCCAGCAGTTTCTACAGGGGTGGCACTGAAGCTTTCTTT. Translation: CASSFYRGGTEAFF. The chain is built from TRBV6-2 or TRBV6-3 and TRBJ1-1, with 7 bases identical to TRBD1. CDR3 length equals 14 residues. From germline, CDR1 is MNHEY and CDR2 SVGEGT. V was pared by 4 bases and J by 4 bases, with 6 bases of the junction left unmatched.

As regards this clone: Other DNA sequences in this specimen translate into the identical CDR3. V and J are TRBV5-6 and TRBJ1-2, with D possibly matching TRBD1 (5 bases). V was clipped by 3 bases and J by 4 bases, with 10 bases between them. The CDR3 length is 13 residues. Germline CDR1 is SGHDT and CDR2 is YYEEEE. CDR3 sequence: CASSSQGPYGYTF. The DNA for the CDR3 is TGTGCCAGCAGCTCCCAGGGTCCCTATGGCTACACCTTC.

The chain couples TRBV12-2 to TRBJ2-3; the table's D call, TRBD2, has no DNA check behind it. TRBV12-2 is a listed pseudogene. The CDR3 has 19 residues. The CDR3: CASRDVERLKMTSTDTQYF. CDR3 nucleotide sequence: TGTGCAAGTCGCGACGTTGAGCGGTTAAAGATGACTAGCACAGATACGCAGTATTTT.

The rearrangement links TRBV27 to TRBJ2-1; 8 bases match TRBD2. The J segment lost 3 bases and the V segment lost 8 bases, leaving 9 bases of the junction unmatched. CDR3 length equals 15 residues. Germline-derived CDR1 and CDR2 are MNHEY and SMNVEV (reference sequence). This CDR3 reads CASWGAGEIYNEQFF. The CDR3 coding sequence is TGTGCCAGCTGGGGAGCGGGAGAGATCTACAATGAGCAGTTCTTC.

The V gene is TRBV5-6, the J gene TRBJ2-5; D perhaps matches TRBD2 (6 bases). Trimming took 2 bases from V and 5 from J, leaving 10 bases between them. The germline V gene has CDR1 SGHDT and CDR2 YYEEEE. This CDR3 region has 13 residues. CDR3 nucleotide sequence: TGTGCCAGCAGCTTTCGACTAGTCGAGACCCAGTACTTC. This encodes CASSFRLVETQYF.

The chain uses TRBV11-2 and TRBJ1-4; 9 bases match TRBD1. The CDR3 loop spans 14 amino acids. Trimming cost V 5 bases and J 7 bases; bases outside gene matches: 5. Germline V gene data show CDR1 as SGHAT and CDR2 as FQNNGV. DNA of the CDR3: TGTGCCAGCAGCCGACAGGGGGAGAGTGAAAAACTGTTTTTT. Translating it yields CASSRQGESEKLFF.

V is TRBV19 and J is TRBJ2-1; D might be TRBD2 (6 bases). V dropped 5 bases and J dropped 6 bases, with 14 bases sitting between them. This CDR3 comprises 14 residues. The germline V gene has CDR1 LNHDA and CDR2 SQIVND (reference sequence). In DNA form, the CDR3 reads TGTGCCAGTAGTCCTCGACTAGGAGCCAATGAGCAGTTCTTC. The encoded protein is CASSPRLGANEQFF.

The chain carries TRBV5-5 and TRBJ1-6; D remains ambiguous. Germline V CDR1 and CDR2: SGHKS, YYEKEE (reference sequence). The CDR3 covers 14 residues. Trimming pared 0 bases from V and 7 bases from J, leaving 8 bases between. The CDR3 loop is CASSLDFTNSPLHF. Here the CDR3 DNA reads TGTGCCAGCAGCTTGGACTTTACCAATTCACCCCTCCACTTT.

This chain uses TRBV4-3 with TRBJ2-1; a possible D gene is TRBD2 (6 bases). The CDR3 is 15 residues long. The V and J ends lost 0 bases and 5 bases respectively, with 11 bases between them. Germline V gene sequence: CDR1 LGHNA, CDR2 YSLEER. The DNA for the CDR3 is TGCGCCAGCAGCCAAGATGCGGGGCGACACAATGAGCAGTTCTTC. This sequence encodes CASSQDAGRHNEQFF.

The chain carries TRBV9 and TRBJ1-4; D not certain. The V end was cut by 0 bases, the J end by 5 bases, with 14 bases between. Germline V gene sequence: CDR1 SGDLS, CDR2 YYNGEE. The CDR3 totals 16 residues. CDR3 loop: CASSVGDEAENEKLFF. The CDR3, as DNA: TGTGCCAGCAGCGTAGGTGACGAGGCAGAAAATGAAAAACTGTTTTTT.

Only one count was recorded for this clone. This rearrangement joins TRBV10-2 to TRBJ2-7; TRBD1 matches 8 bases. J lost 1 base, V lost 0 bases, and 5 bases had no gene match. Germline CDR1 reads WSHSY; CDR2 reads SAAADI. The CDR3 runs to 16 residues. CDR3 sequence (DNA): TGCGCCAGCAGTGAGTCACAGGGGGTCCTATCCTACGAGCAGTACTTC. It specifies CASSESQGVLSYEQYF.

This sequence joins TRBV5-1 and TRBJ2-1; 7 bases agree with TRBD2. The CDR3 contains 17 residues. Per germline, CDR1 SGHRS and CDR2 YFSETQ. V was pared by 4 bases and J by 3 bases, with 13 bases of the junction left unmatched. The DNA for the CDR3 is TGCGCCAGCAGCGTCCTACTCCTAGCGGACAACTACAATGAGCAGTTCTTC. Translation: CASSVLLLADNYNEQFF.

The rearrangement links TRBV30 to TRBJ1-3, with TRBD1 as a possible D gene (5 bases). Germline assignment: CDR1 GTSNPN and CDR2 SVGIG (reference sequence). The V end was cut by 3 bases, the J end by 3 bases, with 6 bases between. CDR3 length equals 12 residues. CDR3 DNA: TGTGCCTGGAGGACAGTTGGAAACACCATATATTTT. Translation: CAWRTVGNTIYF.

CDR3 nucleotides: TGTGCCAGCAGCGAACTAGCGGGGGCGTCCTACAATGAGCAGTTCTTC. It encodes CASSELAGASYNEQFF. The chain links TRBV2 to TRBJ2-1; the match to TRBD2 covers 11 bases. Germline V lookup: CDR1 SNHLY, CDR2 FYNNEI. V was pared by 6 bases and J by 1 base, with 5 bases of the junction left unmatched. The length of the CDR3 is 16 residues. Together with reference TRBV2 and TRBJ2-1, the CDR3 gives the full variable domain: EPEVTQTPSHQVTQMGQEVILRCVPISNHLYFYWYRQILGQKVEFLVSFYNNEISEKSEIFDDQFSVERPDGSNFTLKIRSTKLEDSAMYFCASSELAGASYNEQFFGPGTRLTVL.

V gene TRBV19 combines with J gene TRBJ1-5, with D unclear. CDR3 length equals 12 residues. The germline V gene encodes CDR1 LNHDA and CDR2 SQIVND (reference sequence). The V end lost 7 bases, the J end lost 4 bases, and 8 bases lay between the germline ends. CDR3 bases: TGTGCCAGTAAAGGGAGAAATCAGCCCCAGCATTTT. Protein: CASKGRNQPQHF.

This rearrangement joins TRBV10-3 to TRBJ2-1; 14 bases line up with TRBD2. Trimming at V came to 6 bases and at J to 4 bases, leaving 5 bases not matched to a gene. CDR3 length: 16 amino acids. The germline CDR1 and CDR2 sequences are ENHRY and SYGVKD. The CDR3 coding sequence is TGTGCCATCAGATGGGGACTAGCGGGAGCTTACAATGAGCAGTTCTTC. The encoded protein is CAIRWGLAGAYNEQFF.

This sequence joins TRBV27 and TRBJ1-5, with 7 bases that match TRBD1. The CDR3 sequence is 14 residues long. The J segment lost 2 bases and the V segment lost 4 bases, leaving 2 bases of the junction unmatched. Germline V gene data show CDR1 as MNHEY and CDR2 as SMNVEV (reference sequence). CDR3 in DNA: TGTGCCAGCAGTTCTACAGGGGGCAATCAGCCCCAGCATTTT. The encoded protein is CASSSTGGNQPQHF.

The genes are TRBV7-2 and TRBJ2-3, with 8 bases identical to TRBD2. The CDR3 is 15 amino acids. The germline gives CDR1 SGHTA, CDR2 FQGNSA. V shed 8 bases and J 1 base; nucleotides not matched to a gene: 8. CDR3 loop: CASRGGRGRTDTQYF. DNA for the CDR3: TGTGCCAGCCGGGGGGGGCGGGGTCGCACAGATACGCAGTATTTT. Filled out from reference TRBV7-2 and TRBJ2-3, the complete variable domain reads GAGVSQSPSNKVTEKGKDVELRCDPISGHTALYWYRQSLGQGLEFLIYFQGNSAPDKSGLPSDRFSAERTGGSVSTLTIQRTQQEDSAVYLCASRGGRGRTDTQYFGPGTRLTVL.

The CDR3 nucleotides read TGTGCCAGCAGCCCCAGGGGGCGGGGGTATGAAAAACTGTTTTTT. Its protein product is CASSPRGRGYEKLFF. The chain carries TRBV27 and TRBJ1-4; 8 nucleotides align to TRBD1. V dropped 6 bases and J dropped 6; count of bases not matched to a gene: 9. The CDR3 runs 15 residues. Per germline, CDR1 MNHEY and CDR2 SMNVEV (reference sequence).

The chain joins TRBV11-3 to TRBJ2-7; 11 bases line up with TRBD1. Per the germline V gene, CDR1 is SGHNT and CDR2 is YENEEA. This CDR3 contains 17 residues. The junction had 12 bases not matched to a gene; V was cut back by 2 bases and J by 6 bases. The CDR3 region has the DNA TGTGCCAGCAGCTTATTCCGGGGGACAGGGGGTTTCGGCGAGCAGTACTTC. It translates to CASSLFRGTGGFGEQYF.

This clone appeared once. The chain uses TRBV27 and TRBJ1-1; D ambiguous. Trimming left V 4 bases short and J 4 bases short, with 13 bases between. The germline V gene has CDR1 MNHEY and CDR2 SMNVEV (reference sequence). The CDR3 has 14 amino acids. The CDR3: CASSYVGGGTEAFF. DNA for the CDR3: TGTGCCAGCAGTTACGTGGGTGGAGGCACTGAAGCTTTCTTT.

The V call is TRBV7-2, the J call TRBJ2-7, with TRBD2 matching 7 bases. The V gene's germline CDR1 is SGHTA and CDR2 FQGNSA. This CDR3 has 15 amino acids. The ends lost 2 bases at V and 2 bases at J; junction bases unmatched: 6. The CDR3 here is CASSLRRTSAYEQYF. The CDR3 DNA sequence: TGTGCCAGCAGCTTAAGAAGGACTAGTGCCTACGAGCAGTACTTC.